The count of the clone carrying this T cell receptor (beta chain) is one. The repertoire was sequenced with immunoSEQ multiplex PCR; TCRdb's copy has only in-frame clones and lacks some. Of more than 100,000 clones listed, 87% are singletons. The data were obtained in a study of T cell responses to AZD1222 COVID-19 vaccine. Between the trimmed V and J ends, which lost 3 bases and 7 bases, there was a span of 12 bases. Germline values: CDR1 MGHRA, CDR2 YSYEKL. The CDR3 is 14 residues long. This chain links TRBV4-1 with TRBJ1-4, with D uncertain. Sequencing used peripheral blood, obtained on day 0 of AZD1222 vaccination. This clonotype was obtained from an adult in good health. The CDR3 is CASSHPGPGEKLFF. In DNA form, the CDR3 reads TGCGCCAGCAGCCACCCTGGGCCTGGTGAAAAACTGTTTTTT.